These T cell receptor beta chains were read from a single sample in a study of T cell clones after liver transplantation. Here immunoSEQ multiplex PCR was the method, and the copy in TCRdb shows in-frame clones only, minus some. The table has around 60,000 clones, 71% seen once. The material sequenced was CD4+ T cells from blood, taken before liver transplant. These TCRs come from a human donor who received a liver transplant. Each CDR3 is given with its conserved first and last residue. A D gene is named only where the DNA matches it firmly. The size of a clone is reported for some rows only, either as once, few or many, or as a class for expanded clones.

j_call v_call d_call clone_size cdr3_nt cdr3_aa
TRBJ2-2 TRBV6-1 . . TGTGCCAGCAGTGAACTCGAGAAGAACACCGGGGAGCTGTTTTTT CASSELEKNTGELFF
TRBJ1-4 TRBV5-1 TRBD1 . TGCGCCAGCAGCTTTGGACAGGGGGGAGAAAAACTGTTTTTT CASSFGQGGEKLFF
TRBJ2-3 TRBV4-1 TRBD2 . TGCGCCAGCAGCCTCGGGACTAGCGGGGGGCCAGTAGATACGCAGTATTTT CASSLGTSGGPVDTQYF
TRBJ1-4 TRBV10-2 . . TGCGCCAGCAGTGTATCCCGTGAAAAACTGTTTTTT CASSVSREKLFF
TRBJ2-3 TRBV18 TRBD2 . TGTGCCAGCTCACCCGGACTAGCGGGGGAAGCAGATACGCAGTATTTT CASSPGLAGEADTQYF
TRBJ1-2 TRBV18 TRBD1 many TGTGCCAGCTCACCCGCGGGACAGCCAAACTATGGCTACACCTTC CASSPAGQPNYGYTF
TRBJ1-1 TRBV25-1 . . TGTGCCAGCAGTGCCCGCCCCACAGGGAGCGGCACTGAAGCTTTCTTT CASSARPTGSGTEAFF
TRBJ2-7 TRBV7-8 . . TGTGCCAGCAGCGTAGGGACACTTGGCGAGCAGTACTTC CASSVGTLGEQYF
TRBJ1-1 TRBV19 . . TGTGCCAGTAGTTCCCAGGGTTTTGGGACTGAAGCTTTCTTT CASSSQGFGTEAFF
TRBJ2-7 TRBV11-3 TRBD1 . TGTGCCAGCAGCCTGGGACAGGGGGCGCGCGAGCAGTACTTC CASSLGQGAREQYF
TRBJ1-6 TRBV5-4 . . TGTGCCAGCAGCCCAGATGGAGGGCTGCGTTCACCCCTCCACTTT CASSPDGGLRSPLHF
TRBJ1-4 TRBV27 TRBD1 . TGTGCCAGCAGTTTCGACAGGGGAGGGGAAAAACTGTTTTTT CASSFDRGGEKLFF
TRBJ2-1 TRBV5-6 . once TGTGCCAGCAGCTGGACAGATACTTACAATGAGCAGTTCTTC CASSWTDTYNEQFF
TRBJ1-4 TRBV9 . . TGTGCCAGCAGCGCGGGGTCAACTAATGAAAAACTGTTTTTT CASSAGSTNEKLFF
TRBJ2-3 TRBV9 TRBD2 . TGTGCCAGCAGCGCGGACGCTAGCGGGGGGTATACAGATACGCAGTATTTT CASSADASGGYTDTQYF
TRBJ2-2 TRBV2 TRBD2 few TGTGCCAGCGTGTGGCTAGCGGGGGCCACGAACACCGGGGAGCTGTTTTTT CASVWLAGATNTGELFF
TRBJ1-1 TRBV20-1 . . TGCAGTGCTCCAGGGAACACTGAAGCTTTCTTT CSAPGNTEAFF
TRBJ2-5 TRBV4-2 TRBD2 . TGTGCCAGCGGTGCGGGGGGACAAGAGACCCAGTACTTC CASGAGGQETQYF
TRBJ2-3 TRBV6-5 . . TGTGCCAGCAGTTACTTATCAGGTGGAGATACGCAGTATTTT CASSYLSGGDTQYF